This T cell receptor (beta chain) is drawn from a study of T cell responses to AZD1222 COVID-19 vaccine. As for the study in general: Second doses were pooled across both intervals (about 4 or about 12 weeks).

The germline V gene has CDR1 MNHEY and CDR2 SVGEGT. CDR3 length equals 18 residues. With 0 bases clipped from V and 5 bases from J, the junction kept 11 bases outside the gene matches. Profiling relied on immunoSEQ multiplex PCR, and the TCRdb table lists in-frame clones only, not all of them. The sample shows 150,000 to 200,000 clones, about 92% of them seen only once. The sequenced sample was peripheral blood, obtained on day 0 of AZD1222 vaccination. The TCR originated in an adult in good health. V is TRBV6-2 or TRBV6-3 and J is TRBJ2-3; TRBD1 agrees at 10 bases. The CDR3 nucleotides are TGTGCCAGCAGTTACTCTCCCCCGACAGGGGGCTGGGGAGATACGCAGTATTTT. It yields the protein CASSYSPPTGGWGDTQYF.